These T cell receptor beta chains were read from a single sample in a study of blood T cell repertoires in COVID-19. The data were produced by immunoSEQ multiplex PCR, yet TCRdb's version contains in-frame clones alone and is incomplete. The sample lists roughly 20,000 clones; roughly 85% were seen once. The sample taken for sequencing was peripheral blood. These receptors all come from a human donor in a cohort sampled during active COVID-19. CDR3s include the opening cysteine and the closing phenylalanine or tryptophan. Fields, in order: D gene, V gene, J gene, clone size, CDR3 protein, CDR3 DNA. A D gene is named only where the DNA matches it firmly. Not every row has a clone size; where given, it reads once, few, many or a size class.

d_gene: TRBD1; v_gene: TRBV10-3; j_gene: TRBJ2-7; abundance: -; CDR3aa: CAISAPLVGGIDEQYF; CDR3nt: TGTGCCATCAGTGCCCCCCTCGTAGGGGGCATTGACGAGCAGTACTTC
d_gene: TRBD2; v_gene: TRBV2; j_gene: TRBJ2-7; abundance: -; CDR3aa: CASRFSGGAPSYEQYF; CDR3nt: TGTGCCAGCAGGTTCAGCGGGGGGGCCCCGTCCTACGAGCAGTACTTC
d_gene: -; v_gene: TRBV5-5; j_gene: TRBJ2-5; abundance: few; CDR3aa: CASSMGFSGETQYF; CDR3nt: TGTGCCAGCAGCATGGGGTTTTCGGGAGAGACCCAGTACTTC
d_gene: -; v_gene: TRBV7-2; j_gene: TRBJ2-3; abundance: few; CDR3aa: CASSLWRSQSPDTQYF; CDR3nt: TGTGCCAGCAGCTTATGGAGGTCCCAATCACCAGATACGCAGTATTTT
d_gene: -; v_gene: TRBV7-2; j_gene: TRBJ1-5; abundance: -; CDR3aa: CASSPLKGTYQPQHF; CDR3nt: TGTGCCAGCAGCCCTCTGAAGGGGACTTATCAGCCCCAGCATTTT
d_gene: -; v_gene: TRBV29-1; j_gene: TRBJ1-2; abundance: once; CDR3aa: CSVQSGSNYGYTF; CDR3nt: TGCAGCGTCCAGAGCGGTTCTAACTATGGCTACACCTTC
d_gene: -; v_gene: TRBV29-1; j_gene: TRBJ1-2; abundance: -; CDR3aa: CSVGGQSSPFDGYTF; CDR3nt: TGCAGCGTTGGCGGGCAGTCCTCCCCTTTTGATGGCTACACCTTC
d_gene: -; v_gene: TRBV7-9; j_gene: TRBJ1-5; abundance: -; CDR3aa: CASSLGQNNQPQHF; CDR3nt: TGTGCCAGCAGCTTGGGGCAGAACAATCAGCCCCAGCATTTT
d_gene: TRBD1; v_gene: TRBV5-1; j_gene: TRBJ2-1; abundance: -; CDR3aa: CASSSDRGRVNDEQFF; CDR3nt: TGCGCCAGCAGCTCGGACAGGGGGCGGGTAAATGATGAGCAGTTCTTC
d_gene: TRBD1; v_gene: TRBV6-5; j_gene: TRBJ2-3; abundance: -; CDR3aa: CASSHRGPDTDTQYF; CDR3nt: TGTGCCAGCAGTCACAGGGGCCCCGACACAGATACGCAGTATTTT
d_gene: -; v_gene: TRBV11-2; j_gene: TRBJ2-1; abundance: -; CDR3aa: CASSSSRGHRLNEQFF; CDR3nt: TGTGCCAGCAGCTCCTCGCGGGGTCACCGACTCAATGAGCAGTTCTTC
d_gene: -; v_gene: TRBV10-1; j_gene: TRBJ2-2; abundance: few; CDR3aa: CASSEFVGSGSPGELFF; CDR3nt: TGCGCCAGCAGTGAGTTTGTTGGTAGCGGATCACCAGGGGAGCTGTTTTTT
d_gene: TRBD2; v_gene: TRBV5-1; j_gene: TRBJ2-1; abundance: -; CDR3aa: CASSRDLAGGLNEQFF; CDR3nt: TGCGCCAGCAGTCGTGACCTAGCGGGGGGGCTGAATGAGCAGTTCTTC
d_gene: -; v_gene: TRBV21-1; j_gene: TRBJ1-5; abundance: once; CDR3aa: CASSIPSSRGLCNQPQHF; CDR3nt: TGTGCCAGCAGCATTCCGAGCTCCAGGGGGCTCTGCAATCAGCCCCAGCATTTT
d_gene: TRBD1; v_gene: TRBV9; j_gene: TRBJ1-5; abundance: -; CDR3aa: CASSAETGNGNQPQHF; CDR3nt: TGTGCCAGCAGTGCTGAGACAGGGAACGGCAATCAGCCCCAGCATTTT
d_gene: TRBD1; v_gene: TRBV23-1; j_gene: TRBJ1-2; abundance: -; CDR3aa: CASSQGQDNYGYTF; CDR3nt: TGCGCCAGCAGTCAAGGACAGGACAACTATGGCTACACCTTC
d_gene: TRBD1; v_gene: TRBV28; j_gene: TRBJ1-2; abundance: -; CDR3aa: CASSLTAGGGYGYTF; CDR3nt: TGTGCCAGCAGTTTAACGGCAGGGGGCGGCTATGGCTACACCTTC
d_gene: TRBD1; v_gene: TRBV27; j_gene: TRBJ2-7; abundance: -; CDR3aa: CASRQGTTSYEQYF; CDR3nt: TGTGCCAGTCGACAGGGGACCACTTCCTACGAGCAGTACTTC
d_gene: TRBD1; v_gene: TRBV9; j_gene: TRBJ1-6; abundance: -; CDR3aa: CASSPLTGPANSPLHF; CDR3nt: TGTGCCAGCAGCCCCCTGACAGGGCCGGCGAACTCACCCCTCCACTTT
d_gene: -; v_gene: TRBV6-6; j_gene: TRBJ1-5; abundance: -; CDR3aa: CASSRQSNEPQHF; CDR3nt: TGTGCCAGCAGTAGACAGAGCAATGAGCCCCAGCATTTT
d_gene: -; v_gene: TRBV5-1; j_gene: TRBJ1-3; abundance: -; CDR3aa: CASSITTGGRGNTIYF; CDR3nt: TGCGCCAGCAGCATAACTACCGGGGGAAGAGGAAACACCATATATTTT
d_gene: -; v_gene: TRBV5-6; j_gene: TRBJ2-5; abundance: once; CDR3aa: CASSFNFLEAQYF; CDR3nt: TGTGCCAGCAGCTTTAATTTTTTGGAGGCCCAGTACTTC
d_gene: -; v_gene: TRBV7-9; j_gene: TRBJ2-5; abundance: -; CDR3aa: CASRTQGRGQETQYF; CDR3nt: TGTGCCAGCAGGACCCAGGGGAGAGGACAAGAGACCCAGTACTTC
d_gene: TRBD1; v_gene: TRBV7-9; j_gene: TRBJ1-2; abundance: once; CDR3aa: CASSLDRGYTF; CDR3nt: TGTGCCAGCAGCTTGGACAGGGGCTACACCTTC
d_gene: -; v_gene: TRBV6-5; j_gene: TRBJ2-3; abundance: -; CDR3aa: CASRRDPGDTQYF; CDR3nt: TGTGCCAGCAGGCGGGATCCGGGCGATACGCAGTATTTT
d_gene: -; v_gene: TRBV5-8; j_gene: TRBJ2-6; abundance: -; CDR3aa: CASSFGNSGANVLTF; CDR3nt: TGTGCCAGCAGCTTCGGTAACTCTGGGGCCAACGTCCTGACTTTC
d_gene: TRBD1; v_gene: TRBV5-1; j_gene: TRBJ1-1; abundance: -; CDR3aa: CASSLERQGAEAFF; CDR3nt: TGCGCCAGCAGCTTAGAGAGACAGGGCGCTGAAGCTTTCTTT
d_gene: -; v_gene: TRBV7-2; j_gene: TRBJ2-3; abundance: -; CDR3aa: CASGRGFPDTQYF; CDR3nt: TGTGCCAGTGGGAGGGGGTTTCCAGATACGCAGTATTTT
d_gene: TRBD1; v_gene: TRBV6-2/TRBV6-3; j_gene: TRBJ1-5; abundance: -; CDR3aa: CASSYRRDRGPQDQPQHF; CDR3nt: TGTGCCAGCAGTTACCGAAGGGACAGGGGACCCCAGGATCAGCCCCAGCATTTT
d_gene: -; v_gene: TRBV28; j_gene: TRBJ1-2; abundance: -; CDR3aa: CASSLSTSDRFRHGYTF; CDR3nt: TGTGCCAGCAGTTTATCCACCAGTGACAGGTTCCGCCATGGCTACACCTTC
d_gene: TRBD1; v_gene: TRBV28; j_gene: TRBJ2-3; abundance: -; CDR3aa: CASSLRQGSTDTQYF; CDR3nt: TGTGCCAGCAGTCTCCGACAGGGGAGCACAGATACGCAGTATTTT
d_gene: TRBD1; v_gene: TRBV6-6; j_gene: TRBJ1-2; abundance: -; CDR3aa: CASSYSGQAYYGYTF; CDR3nt: TGTGCCAGCAGTTACTCAGGACAGGCCTACTATGGCTACACCTTC
d_gene: -; v_gene: TRBV18; j_gene: TRBJ2-2; abundance: -; CDR3aa: CASSLQGTTGELFF; CDR3nt: TGTGCCAGCTCCCTGCAGGGGACCACCGGGGAGCTGTTTTTT
d_gene: TRBD2; v_gene: TRBV6-5; j_gene: TRBJ2-1; abundance: -; CDR3aa: CASSYVRLAGYNEQFF; CDR3nt: TGTGCCAGCAGTTATGTAAGGCTAGCGGGGTACAATGAGCAGTTCTTC
d_gene: -; v_gene: TRBV7-7; j_gene: TRBJ2-3; abundance: -; CDR3aa: CASSSSSGTDTQYF; CDR3nt: TGTGCTAGCAGCTCTAGCTCCGGCACAGATACGCAGTATTTT
d_gene: -; v_gene: TRBV7-8; j_gene: TRBJ1-5; abundance: -; CDR3aa: CASSLGARINQPQHF; CDR3nt: TGTGCCAGCAGCTTAGGGGCCAGAATAAATCAGCCCCAGCATTTT
d_gene: -; v_gene: TRBV4-3; j_gene: TRBJ1-6; abundance: once; CDR3aa: CASSQDLGVSPLHF; CDR3nt: TGCGCCAGCAGCCAAGATTTAGGAGTTTCACCCCTCCACTTT
d_gene: -; v_gene: TRBV24-1; j_gene: TRBJ2-2; abundance: -; CDR3aa: CATSDDGTGELFF; CDR3nt: TGTGCCACCAGTGATGACGGGACCGGGGAGCTGTTTTTT
d_gene: TRBD2; v_gene: TRBV6-6; j_gene: TRBJ2-2; abundance: -; CDR3aa: CASSYSAAGSTGELFF; CDR3nt: TGTGCCAGCAGTTACTCAGCAGCGGGAAGCACCGGGGAGCTGTTTTTT